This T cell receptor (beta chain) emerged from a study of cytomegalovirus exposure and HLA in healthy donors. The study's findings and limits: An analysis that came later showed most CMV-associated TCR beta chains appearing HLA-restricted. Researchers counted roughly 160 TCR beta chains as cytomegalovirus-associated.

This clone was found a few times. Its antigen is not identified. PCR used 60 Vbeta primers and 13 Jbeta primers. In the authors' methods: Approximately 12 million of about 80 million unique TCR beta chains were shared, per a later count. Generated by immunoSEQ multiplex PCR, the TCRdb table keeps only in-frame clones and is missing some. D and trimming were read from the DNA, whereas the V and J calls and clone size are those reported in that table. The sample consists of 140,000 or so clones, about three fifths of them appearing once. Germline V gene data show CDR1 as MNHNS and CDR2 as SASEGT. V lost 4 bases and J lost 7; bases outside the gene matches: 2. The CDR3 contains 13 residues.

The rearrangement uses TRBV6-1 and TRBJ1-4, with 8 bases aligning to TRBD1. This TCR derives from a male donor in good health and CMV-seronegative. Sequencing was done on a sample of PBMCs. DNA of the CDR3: TGTGCCAGCAGTGTCGACAGGGGTGAAAAACTGTTTTTT. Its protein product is CASSVDRGEKLFF.